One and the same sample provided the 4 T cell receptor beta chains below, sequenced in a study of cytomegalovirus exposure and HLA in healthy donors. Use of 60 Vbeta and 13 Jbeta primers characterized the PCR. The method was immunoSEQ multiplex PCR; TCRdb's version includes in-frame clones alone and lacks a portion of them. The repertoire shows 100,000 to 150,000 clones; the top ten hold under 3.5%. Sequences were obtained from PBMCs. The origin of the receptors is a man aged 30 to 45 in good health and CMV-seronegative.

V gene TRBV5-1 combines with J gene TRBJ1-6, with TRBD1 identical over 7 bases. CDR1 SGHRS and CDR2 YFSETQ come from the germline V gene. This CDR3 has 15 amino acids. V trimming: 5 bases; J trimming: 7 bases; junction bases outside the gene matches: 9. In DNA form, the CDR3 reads TGCGCCAGCAGTCCTGAACAGGGGCGAAATTCACCCCTCCACTTT. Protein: CASSPEQGRNSPLHF.

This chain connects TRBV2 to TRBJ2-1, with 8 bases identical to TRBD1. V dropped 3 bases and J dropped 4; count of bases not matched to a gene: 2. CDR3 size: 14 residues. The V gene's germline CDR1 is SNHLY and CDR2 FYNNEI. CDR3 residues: CASSDGTGYNEQFF. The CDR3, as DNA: TGTGCCAGCAGTGACGGGACAGGTTACAATGAGCAGTTCTTC.

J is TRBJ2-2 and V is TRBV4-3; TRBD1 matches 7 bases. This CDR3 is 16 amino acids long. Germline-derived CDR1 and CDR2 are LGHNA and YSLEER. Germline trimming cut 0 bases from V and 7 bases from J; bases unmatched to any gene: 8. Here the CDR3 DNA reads TGCGCCAGCAGCCAAGACGCTCCAGGGGGTGTCGGGGAGCTGTTTTTT. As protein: CASSQDAPGGVGELFF.

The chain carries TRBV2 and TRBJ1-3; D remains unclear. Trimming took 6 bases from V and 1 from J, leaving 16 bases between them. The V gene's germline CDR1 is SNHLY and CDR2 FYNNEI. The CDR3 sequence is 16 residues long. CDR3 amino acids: CASSGGFGGSGNTIYF. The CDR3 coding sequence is TGTGCCAGCAGCGGTGGGTTTGGCGGGTCTGGAAACACCATATATTTT.